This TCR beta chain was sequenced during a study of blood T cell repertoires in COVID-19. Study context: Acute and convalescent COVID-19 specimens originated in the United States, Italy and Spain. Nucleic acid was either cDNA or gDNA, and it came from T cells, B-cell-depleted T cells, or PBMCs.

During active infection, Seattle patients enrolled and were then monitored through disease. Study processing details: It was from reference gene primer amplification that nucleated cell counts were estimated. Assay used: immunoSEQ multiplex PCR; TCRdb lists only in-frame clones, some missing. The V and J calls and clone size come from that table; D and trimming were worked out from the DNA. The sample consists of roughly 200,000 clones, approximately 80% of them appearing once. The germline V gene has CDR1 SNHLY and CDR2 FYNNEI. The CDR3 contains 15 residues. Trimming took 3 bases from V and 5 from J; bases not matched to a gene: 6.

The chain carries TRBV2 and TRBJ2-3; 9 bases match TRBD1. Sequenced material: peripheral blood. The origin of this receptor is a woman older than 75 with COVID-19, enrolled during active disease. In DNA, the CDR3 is TGTGCCAGCAGTGATAAGGGACAGGGTCAAGATACGCAGTATTTT. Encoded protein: CASSDKGQGQDTQYF.